This record covers a single TCR beta chain. Antigen unknown. The CDR3 does not close with the conserved phenylalanine or tryptophan, likely indicating a read error. This entry is derived from a study of tumor-infiltrating lymphocytes in primary liver carcinoma. The CDR3 is 15 amino acids. Germline V CDR1 and CDR2: SGHRS, YFSETQ. After removal of 3 bases from V and 7 bases from J, the junction contained 8 bases not matched to a gene. TCR beta cDNA was reverse-transcribed from roughly 520 ng of total RNA. The reaction used a constant-region primer and ProtoScript II reverse transcriptase. A slightly modified ARM-PCR protocol with three nested multiplex PCR rounds produced these TCR beta libraries. The first two PCR rounds used TRBV1-TRBV30 forward primers with a C-beta reverse primer, nine to eleven cycles each. TCRdb reprocessed the multiplex PCR reads via MiXCR and lists one record per CDR3 protein. This sample has about 130,000 distinct CDR3 sequences, with 64% found just once.

The roughly 17-31 mg bulk tissue piece was not sorted before simultaneous RNA and DNA extraction. Samples were taken from five separate regions of every tumor. Study-wide results and limits: Top clones occupying all five tumor regions numbered only about 7-25%. It was in tumors, not blood, that the top-250-clone fraction was significantly higher (p = 0.039).

The TCR sequence derives from a woman between 55 and 75 years old with primary liver carcinoma and hepatitis B virus infection. This chain uses TRBV5-1 with TRBJ2-7; TRBD2 aligns across 12 bases. Sequencing was carried out using liver tumor tissue from sampling region 3. The subset was: tumor region T3, left-lateral pole. The CDR3 is CASSSRLAGAGEQYY. DNA for the CDR3: TGCGCCAGCAGCTCCAGACTAGCGGGAGCGGGAGAGCAGTACTAC.